Reported below is one T cell receptor beta chain. Antigen unknown. This sample also contains other DNA sequences that code for the same CDR3. The naive CD8 population came from CD45RO-negative cells selected for CCR7, without terminally differentiated effector memory CD45RA+ cells. Healthy HIV-negative adults with no recent acute infections or vaccinations were recruited as donors. Trimming removed 4 bases at V and 4 bases at J, with 14 bases between. The CDR3 covers 14 residues. The V gene's germline CDR1 is SGDLS and CDR2 YYNGEE. This entry is derived from a study of shared clonotypes between healthy human individuals. Across the whole study: Those who served as donors were two women and a few men between the ages of 18 and 49. Overall study results and limits: Naive CD4 clonotype sharing across a handful of donors was approximately 5%.

Running of the assay took place at deep level. Produced via immunoSEQ multiplex PCR; TCRdb's table is partial and in-frame only. This table has about 2.1 million clones, 85% to 95% appearing once. V gene TRBV9 combines with J gene TRBJ2-5, with D unclear. The specimen was naive CD8+ T cells from PBMCs. The TCR sequence derives from a man aged 18 to 30 in good health. Some clones in this sample may be carry-over from other donors' samples. CDR3 region: CASSPGGSVETQYF. The CDR3 nucleotides read TGTGCCAGCAGCCCGGGTGGTTCAGTAGAGACCCAGTACTTC.